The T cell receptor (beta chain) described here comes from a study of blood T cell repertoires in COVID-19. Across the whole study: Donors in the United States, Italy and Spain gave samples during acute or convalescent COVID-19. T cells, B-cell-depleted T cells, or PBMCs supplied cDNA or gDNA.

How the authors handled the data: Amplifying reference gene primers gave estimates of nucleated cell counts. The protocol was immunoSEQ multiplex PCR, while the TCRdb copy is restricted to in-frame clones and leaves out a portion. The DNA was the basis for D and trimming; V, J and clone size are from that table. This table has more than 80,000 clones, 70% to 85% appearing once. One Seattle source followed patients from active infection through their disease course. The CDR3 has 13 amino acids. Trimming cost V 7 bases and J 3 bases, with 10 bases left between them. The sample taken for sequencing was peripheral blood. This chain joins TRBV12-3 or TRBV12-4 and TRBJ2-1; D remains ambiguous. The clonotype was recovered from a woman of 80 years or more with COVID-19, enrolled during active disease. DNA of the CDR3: TGTGCCAGCACACTCCCATTCTACAATGAGCAGTTCTTC. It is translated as CASTLPFYNEQFF.